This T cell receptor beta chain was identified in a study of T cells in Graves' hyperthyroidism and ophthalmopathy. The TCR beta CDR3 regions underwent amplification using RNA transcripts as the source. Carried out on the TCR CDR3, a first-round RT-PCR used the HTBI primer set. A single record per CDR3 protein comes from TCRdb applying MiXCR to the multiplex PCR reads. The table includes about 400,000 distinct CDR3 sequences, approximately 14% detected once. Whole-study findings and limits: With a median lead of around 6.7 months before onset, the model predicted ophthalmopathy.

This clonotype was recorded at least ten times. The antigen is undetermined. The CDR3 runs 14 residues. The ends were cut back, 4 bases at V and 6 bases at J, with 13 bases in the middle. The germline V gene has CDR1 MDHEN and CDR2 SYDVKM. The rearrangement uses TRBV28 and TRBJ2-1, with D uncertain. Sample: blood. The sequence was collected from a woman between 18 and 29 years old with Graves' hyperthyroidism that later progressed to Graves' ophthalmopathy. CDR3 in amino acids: CASSSADGSNEQFF. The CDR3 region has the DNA TGTGCCAGCAGTTCCGCCGACGGAAGCAATGAGCAGTTCTTC. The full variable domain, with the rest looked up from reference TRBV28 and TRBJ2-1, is DVKVTQSSRYLVKRTGEKVFLECVQDMDHENMFWYRQDPGLGLRLIYFSYDVKMKEKGDIPEGYSVSREKKERFSLILESASTNQTSMYLCASSSADGSNEQFFGPGTRLTVL.